This entry describes one TCR beta chain. The data are from a study of blood T cell repertoires in COVID-19. Study summary: The United States, Italy and Spain were the sources of the acute and convalescent COVID-19 samples.

Original processing methods: Reference gene primer amplification in the assay estimated nucleated cell counts. Sequencing used immunoSEQ multiplex PCR; TCRdb keeps in-frame clones, though not all of them. V, J and clone size derive from that table, while D and trimming were established from the DNA sequence. The table lists some 390,000 clones, about 91% of them singletons. The CDR3 is made up of 14 amino acids. CDR1 and CDR2 (germline): SGHRS, YFSETQ. Trimming cost V 0 bases and J 2 bases, with 8 bases left between them. In Seattle, patients joined the study during active infection and were tracked longitudinally.

V usage is TRBV5-1 and J usage is TRBJ1-1, with no clear D. The sequence came from a woman aged 40 to 50 with COVID-19, enrolled during active disease. Sequencing was carried out using peripheral blood. The DNA for the CDR3 is TGCGCCAGCAGCTTGGAAATGGGCAACACTGAAGCTTTCTTT. It yields the protein CASSLEMGNTEAFF.